Described below is a single TCR beta chain sequence and its context. J lost 6 bases, V lost 5 bases, and 6 bases had no gene match. Germline CDR1 reads SGHVS; CDR2 reads FQNEAQ. CDR3 size: 13 residues. The sample is drawn from a study of blood T cell repertoires in COVID-19. In the study overall: PBMCs, B-cell-depleted T cells, or T cells were the source of the cDNA or gDNA that made up the material.

Original analysis: It was from reference gene primer amplification that nucleated cell counts were estimated. Profiled with immunoSEQ multiplex PCR; TCRdb holds only in-frame clones, not every one. V and J calls and clone size are given by that table; D and trimming were obtained from the DNA. The sample contains over 130,000 clones, around 88% of which appear only once. Input material: peripheral blood. The receptor was isolated from a human donor in a cohort sampled during active COVID-19. The rearrangement links TRBV7-8 to TRBJ2-7, with TRBD1 matching 8 bases. The CDR3 loop reads CASSPGTGGEQYF. The DNA of the CDR3 is TGTGCCAGCAGCCCGGGGACAGGTGGCGAGCAGTACTTC.